This TCR beta chain was recorded in a study of cytomegalovirus exposure and HLA in healthy donors. Researchers ran the PCR with 60 Vbeta and 13 Jbeta primers. Assay: immunoSEQ multiplex PCR; the TCRdb copy retains only in-frame clones and omits some. Altogether fewer than 200,000 clones are present, 75% to 85% being singletons, with the ten largest covering 0.65%. The germline gives CDR1 KGHSH, CDR2 LQKENI. V trimming: 3 bases; J trimming: 5 bases; junction bases outside the gene matches: 5. CDR3 length equals 14 residues. The clonotype comes from a boy between 10 and 17 years old in good health and CMV-seronegative. This sequence joins TRBV18 and TRBJ2-7; 9 bases match TRBD1. The specimen was PBMCs. CDR3 sequence reads: CASSPSDRGHEQYF. CDR3 bases: TGTGCCAGCTCACCCTCGGACAGGGGCCACGAGCAGTACTTC.